This T cell receptor beta chain was retrieved from a study of regulatory T cells in long-lasting Graves disease. As for the study in general: It was over 5 years of antithyroid drugs, with positive TSH receptor antibodies, that meant persistent Graves' disease.

Specified time point: persistent/refractory GD, antithyroid drugs over 5 years with positive TRAb. PBMC-extracted RNA yielded the TCR library. The V gene end was trimmed by 6 bases and the J gene end by 4 bases; junction bases not matched to a gene: 9. This CDR3 contains 15 residues. From germline, CDR1 is SGHTA and CDR2 FQGNSA. In this sample, this clonotype turned up many times. The antigen is undetermined. Through Arm-PCR of CDR3 regions and iRepertoire HTBI primers, TCR beta libraries were built. In TCRdb, the multiplex PCR reads were re-called with MiXCR into one record per CDR3 protein. There are hundreds of thousands of distinct CDR3 sequences in the sample; about 20% occur only once, and around 30% lies in the top ten. Overall study results and limits: TRBV28, TRBJ1-2 and TRBJ2-5 emerged as the favored segments in persistent disease.

The TCR comes from a female donor with Graves disease. The chain carries TRBV7-2 and TRBJ2-7, with 10 bases that match TRBD2. This sample comprised peripheral blood mononuclear cells (PBMCs), obtained when the disease was refractory, from a patient treated with antithyroid drugs. The CDR3 spells CASSLSGGAPYEQYF. CDR3 sequence (DNA): TGTGCCAGCAGTCTAAGCGGGGGGGCCCCATACGAGCAGTACTTC.